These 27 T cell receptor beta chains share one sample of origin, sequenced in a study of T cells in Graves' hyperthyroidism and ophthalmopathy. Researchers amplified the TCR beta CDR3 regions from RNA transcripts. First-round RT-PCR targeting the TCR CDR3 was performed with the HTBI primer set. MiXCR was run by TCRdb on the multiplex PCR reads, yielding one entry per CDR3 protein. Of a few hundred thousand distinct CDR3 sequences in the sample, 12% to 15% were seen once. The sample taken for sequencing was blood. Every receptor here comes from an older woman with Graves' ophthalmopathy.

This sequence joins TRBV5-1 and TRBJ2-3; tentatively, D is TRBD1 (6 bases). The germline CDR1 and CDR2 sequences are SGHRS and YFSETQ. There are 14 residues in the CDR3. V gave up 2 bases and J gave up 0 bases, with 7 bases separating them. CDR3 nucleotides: TGCGCCAGCAGCTTCGGACAGAGCACAGATACGCAGTATTTT. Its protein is CASSFGQSTDTQYF.

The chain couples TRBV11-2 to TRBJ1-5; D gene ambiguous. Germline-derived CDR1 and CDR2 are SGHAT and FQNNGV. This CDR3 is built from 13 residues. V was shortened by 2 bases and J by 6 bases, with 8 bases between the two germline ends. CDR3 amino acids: CASSLSEGQPQHF. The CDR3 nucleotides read TGTGCCAGCAGCTTATCGGAGGGTCAGCCCCAGCATTTT.

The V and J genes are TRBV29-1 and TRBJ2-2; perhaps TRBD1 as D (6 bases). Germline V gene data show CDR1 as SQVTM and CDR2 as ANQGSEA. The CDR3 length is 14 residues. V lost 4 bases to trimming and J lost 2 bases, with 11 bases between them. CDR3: CSVGTGTNTGELFF. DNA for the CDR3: TGCAGCGTTGGTACCGGGACAAACACCGGGGAGCTGTTTTTT.

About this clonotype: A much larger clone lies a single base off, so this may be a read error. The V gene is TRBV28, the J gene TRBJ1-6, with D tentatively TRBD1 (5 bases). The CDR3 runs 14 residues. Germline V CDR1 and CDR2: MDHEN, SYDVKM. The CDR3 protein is CASSLGGLNSLLHF. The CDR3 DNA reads TGTGCCAGCAGTTTAGGGGGATTAAATTCACTCCTCCACTTT.

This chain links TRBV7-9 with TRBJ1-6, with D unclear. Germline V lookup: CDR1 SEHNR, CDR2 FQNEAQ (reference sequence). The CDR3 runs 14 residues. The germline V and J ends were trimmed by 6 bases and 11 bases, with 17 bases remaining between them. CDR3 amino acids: CASRLDGPAAPLHF. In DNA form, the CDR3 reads TGTGCCAGCAGGCTAGATGGGCCTGCGGCACCCCTCCACTTT. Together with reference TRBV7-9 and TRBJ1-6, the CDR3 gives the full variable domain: DTGVSQNPRHKITKRGQNVTFRCDPISEHNRLYWYRQTLGQGPEFLTYFQNEAQLEKSRLLSDRFSAERPKGSFSTLEIQRTEQGDSAMYLCASRLDGPAAPLHFGNGTRLTVT.

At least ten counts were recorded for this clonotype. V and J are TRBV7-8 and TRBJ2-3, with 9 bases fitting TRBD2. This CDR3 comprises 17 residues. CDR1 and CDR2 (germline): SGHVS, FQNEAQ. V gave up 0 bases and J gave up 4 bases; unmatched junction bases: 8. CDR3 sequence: CASSLARTGGRADTQYF. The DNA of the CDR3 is TGTGCCAGCAGCTTAGCGAGAACTGGCGGGAGGGCAGATACGCAGTATTTT.

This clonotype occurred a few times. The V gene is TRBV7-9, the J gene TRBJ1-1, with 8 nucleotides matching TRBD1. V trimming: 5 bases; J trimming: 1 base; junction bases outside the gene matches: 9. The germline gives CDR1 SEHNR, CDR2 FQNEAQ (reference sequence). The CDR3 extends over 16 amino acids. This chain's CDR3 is CASSQDRGVGNTEAFF. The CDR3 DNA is TGTGCCAGCAGCCAAGACAGGGGAGTGGGGAACACTGAAGCTTTCTTT.

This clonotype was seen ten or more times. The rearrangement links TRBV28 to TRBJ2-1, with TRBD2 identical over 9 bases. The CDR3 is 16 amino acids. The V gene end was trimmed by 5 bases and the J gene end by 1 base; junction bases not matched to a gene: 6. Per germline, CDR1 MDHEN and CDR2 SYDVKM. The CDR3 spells CASSPLAGRSYNEQFF. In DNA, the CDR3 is TGTGCCAGCAGTCCTCTAGCGGGAAGGTCCTACAATGAGCAGTTCTTC.

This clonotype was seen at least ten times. This CDR3 reads CASSLRLALGFYEQYF. For the CDR3, the DNA is TGTGCCAGCAGTTTAAGACTAGCGCTAGGGTTCTACGAGCAGTACTTC. The rearrangement links TRBV6-5 to TRBJ2-7, with TRBD2 matching over 8 bases. In germline, CDR1 is MNHEY, CDR2 SVGAGI. CDR3 length: 16 amino acids. Germline trimming cut 4 bases from V and 3 bases from J; bases unmatched to any gene: 11.

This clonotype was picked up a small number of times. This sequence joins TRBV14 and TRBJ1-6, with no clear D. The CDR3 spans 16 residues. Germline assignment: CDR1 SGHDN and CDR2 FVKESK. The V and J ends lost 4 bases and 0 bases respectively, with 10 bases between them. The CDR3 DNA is TGTGCCAGCAGCCTCTCGGGTGGCTCCTATAATTCACCCCTCCACTTT. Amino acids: CASSLSGGSYNSPLHF.

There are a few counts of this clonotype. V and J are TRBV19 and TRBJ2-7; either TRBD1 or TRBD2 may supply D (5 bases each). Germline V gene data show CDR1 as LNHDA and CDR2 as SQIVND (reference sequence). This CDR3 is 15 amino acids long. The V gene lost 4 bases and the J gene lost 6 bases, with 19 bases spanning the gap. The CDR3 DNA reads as TGTGCCAGTAGTACGGGACCAGGCCTTAACCCCGAGCAGTACTTC. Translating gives CASSTGPGLNPEQYF.

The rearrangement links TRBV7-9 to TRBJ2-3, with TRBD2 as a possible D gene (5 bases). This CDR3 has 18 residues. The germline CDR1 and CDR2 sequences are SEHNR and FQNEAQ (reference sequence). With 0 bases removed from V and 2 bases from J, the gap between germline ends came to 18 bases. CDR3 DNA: TGTGCCAGCAGCTTAGCGCAGAGCGGAAGTCCATCCACAGATACGCAGTATTTT. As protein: CASSLAQSGSPSTDTQYF.

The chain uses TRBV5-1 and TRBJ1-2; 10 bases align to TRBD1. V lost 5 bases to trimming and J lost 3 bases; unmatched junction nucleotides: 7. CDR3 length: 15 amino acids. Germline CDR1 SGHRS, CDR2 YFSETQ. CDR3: CASSGGQGNHYGYTF. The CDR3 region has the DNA TGCGCCAGCAGTGGGGGACAGGGGAATCACTATGGCTACACCTTC.

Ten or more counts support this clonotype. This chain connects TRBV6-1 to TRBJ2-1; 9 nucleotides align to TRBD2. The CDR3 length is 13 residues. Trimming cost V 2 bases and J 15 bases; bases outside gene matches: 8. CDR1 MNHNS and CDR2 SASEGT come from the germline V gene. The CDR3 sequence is CASSENRGGRGFF. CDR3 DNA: TGTGCCAGCAGTGAAAATAGGGGCGGGAGGGGGTTCTTC.

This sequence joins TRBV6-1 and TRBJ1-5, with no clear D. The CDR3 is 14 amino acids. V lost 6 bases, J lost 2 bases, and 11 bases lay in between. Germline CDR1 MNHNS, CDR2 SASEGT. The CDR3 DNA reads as TGTGCCAGCAGCTGGACGGAGGGCAATCAGCCCCAGCATTTT. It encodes CASSWTEGNQPQHF.

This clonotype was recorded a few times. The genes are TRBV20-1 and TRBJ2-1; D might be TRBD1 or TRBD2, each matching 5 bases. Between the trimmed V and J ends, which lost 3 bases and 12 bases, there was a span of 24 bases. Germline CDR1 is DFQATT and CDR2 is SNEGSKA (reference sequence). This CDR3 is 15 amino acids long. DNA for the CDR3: TGCAGTGCTAGTCTTACCTCCGGGGCACGGTGGGGGCAGTTCTTC. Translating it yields CSASLTSGARWGQFF.

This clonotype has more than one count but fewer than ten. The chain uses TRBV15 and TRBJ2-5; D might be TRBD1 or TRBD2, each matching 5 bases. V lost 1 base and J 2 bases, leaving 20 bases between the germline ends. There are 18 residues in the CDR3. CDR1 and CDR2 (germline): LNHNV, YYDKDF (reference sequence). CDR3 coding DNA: TGTGCCACCAGCAGAGTGAGGGACCAGGTGGGAAGGCAAGAGACCCAGTACTTC. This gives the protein CATSRVRDQVGRQETQYF.

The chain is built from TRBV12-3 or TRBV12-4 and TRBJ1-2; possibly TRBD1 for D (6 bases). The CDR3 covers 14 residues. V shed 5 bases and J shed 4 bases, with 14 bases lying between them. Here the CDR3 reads CASSPQGQIYGYTF. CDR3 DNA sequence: TGTGCCAGCAGTCCCCAAGGACAGATCTATGGCTACACCTTC.

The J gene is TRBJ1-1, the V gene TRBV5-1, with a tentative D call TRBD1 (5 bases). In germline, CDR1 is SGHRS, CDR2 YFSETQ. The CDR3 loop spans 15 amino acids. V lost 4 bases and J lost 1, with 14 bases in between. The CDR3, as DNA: TGCGCCAGCAGCCCGACCGGGACTGAGAACACTGAAGCTTTCTTT. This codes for CASSPTGTENTEAFF.

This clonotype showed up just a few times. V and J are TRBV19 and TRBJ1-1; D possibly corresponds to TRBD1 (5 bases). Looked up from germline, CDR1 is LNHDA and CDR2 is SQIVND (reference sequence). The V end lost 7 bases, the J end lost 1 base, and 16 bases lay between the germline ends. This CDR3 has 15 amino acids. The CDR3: CASNTGEAPNTEAFF. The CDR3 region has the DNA TGTGCCAGTAATACAGGAGAGGCCCCGAACACTGAAGCTTTCTTT.

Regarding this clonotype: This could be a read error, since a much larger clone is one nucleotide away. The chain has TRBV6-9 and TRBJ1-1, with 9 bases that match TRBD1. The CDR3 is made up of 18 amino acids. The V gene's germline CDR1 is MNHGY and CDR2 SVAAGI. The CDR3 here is CASGYPHRGRSGNTEAFF. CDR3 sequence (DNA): TGTGCCAGCGGTTATCCTCACAGGGGGCGGTCAGGGAACACTGAAGCTTTCTTT.

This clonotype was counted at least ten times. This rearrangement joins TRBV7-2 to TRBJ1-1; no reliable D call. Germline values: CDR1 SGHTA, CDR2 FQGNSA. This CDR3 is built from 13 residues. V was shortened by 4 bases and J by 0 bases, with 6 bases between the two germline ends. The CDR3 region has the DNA TGTGCCAGCAGCTGGGGAATGAACACTGAAGCTTTCTTT. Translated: CASSWGMNTEAFF.

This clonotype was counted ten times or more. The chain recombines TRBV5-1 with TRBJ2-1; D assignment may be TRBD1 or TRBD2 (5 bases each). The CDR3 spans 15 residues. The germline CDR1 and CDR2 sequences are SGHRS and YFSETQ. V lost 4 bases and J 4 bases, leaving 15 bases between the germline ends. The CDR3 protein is CASSPGTNPYNEQFF. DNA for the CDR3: TGCGCCAGCAGCCCCGGGACCAACCCTTACAATGAGCAGTTCTTC.

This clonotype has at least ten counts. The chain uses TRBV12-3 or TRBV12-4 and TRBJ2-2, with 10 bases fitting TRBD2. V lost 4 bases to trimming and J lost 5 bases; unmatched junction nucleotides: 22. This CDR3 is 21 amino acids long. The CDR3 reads CASSSVAVLAGDRRRTGELFF. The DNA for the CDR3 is TGTGCCAGCAGTTCCGTCGCTGTCCTAGCGGGGGACCGACGAAGGACCGGGGAGCTGTTTTTT.

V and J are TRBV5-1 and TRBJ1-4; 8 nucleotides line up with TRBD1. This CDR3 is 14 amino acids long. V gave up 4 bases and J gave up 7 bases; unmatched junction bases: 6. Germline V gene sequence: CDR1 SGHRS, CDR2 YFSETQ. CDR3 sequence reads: CASSHGQGSEKLFF. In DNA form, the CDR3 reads TGCGCCAGCAGCCACGGACAGGGAAGTGAAAAACTGTTTTTT.

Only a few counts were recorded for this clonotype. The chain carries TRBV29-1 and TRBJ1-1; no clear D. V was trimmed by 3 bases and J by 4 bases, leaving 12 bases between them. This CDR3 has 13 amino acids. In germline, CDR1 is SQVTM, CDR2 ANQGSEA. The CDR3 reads CSVEAQPFTEAFF. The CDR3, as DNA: TGCAGCGTTGAGGCACAGCCCTTCACTGAAGCTTTCTTT.

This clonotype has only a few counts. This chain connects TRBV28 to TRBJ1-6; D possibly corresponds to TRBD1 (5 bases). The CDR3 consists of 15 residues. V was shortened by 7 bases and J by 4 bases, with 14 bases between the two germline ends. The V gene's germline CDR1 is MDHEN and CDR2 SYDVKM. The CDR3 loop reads CASNPRGGYNSPLHF. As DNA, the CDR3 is TGTGCCAGCAACCCCCGGGGGGGGTATAATTCACCCCTCCACTTT.